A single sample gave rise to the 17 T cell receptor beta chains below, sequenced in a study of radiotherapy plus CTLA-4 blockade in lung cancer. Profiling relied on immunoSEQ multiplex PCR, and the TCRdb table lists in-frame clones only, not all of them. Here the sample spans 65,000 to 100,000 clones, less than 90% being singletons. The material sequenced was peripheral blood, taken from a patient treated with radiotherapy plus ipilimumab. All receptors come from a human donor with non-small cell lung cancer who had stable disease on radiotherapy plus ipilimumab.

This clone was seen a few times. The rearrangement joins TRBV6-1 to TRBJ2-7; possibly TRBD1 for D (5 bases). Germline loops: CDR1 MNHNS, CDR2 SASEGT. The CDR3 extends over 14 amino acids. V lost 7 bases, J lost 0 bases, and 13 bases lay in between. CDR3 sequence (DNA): TGTGCCAGCACAGGGTGGGGCAGCTCCTACGAGCAGTACTTC. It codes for CASTGWGSSYEQYF.

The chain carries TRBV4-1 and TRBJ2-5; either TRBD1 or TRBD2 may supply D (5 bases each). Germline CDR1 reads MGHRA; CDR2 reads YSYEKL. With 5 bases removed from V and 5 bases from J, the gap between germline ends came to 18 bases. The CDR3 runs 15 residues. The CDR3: CASSSPGPFGETQYF. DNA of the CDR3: TGCGCCAGCAGCTCACCGGGACCCTTCGGGGAGACCCAGTACTTC.

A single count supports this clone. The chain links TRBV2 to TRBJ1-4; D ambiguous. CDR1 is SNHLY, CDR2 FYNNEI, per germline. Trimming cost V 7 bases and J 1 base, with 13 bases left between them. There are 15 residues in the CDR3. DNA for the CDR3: TGTGCCAGCACGAGGCGGGCAAGAACTAATGAAAAACTGTTTTTT. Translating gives CASTRRARTNEKLFF.

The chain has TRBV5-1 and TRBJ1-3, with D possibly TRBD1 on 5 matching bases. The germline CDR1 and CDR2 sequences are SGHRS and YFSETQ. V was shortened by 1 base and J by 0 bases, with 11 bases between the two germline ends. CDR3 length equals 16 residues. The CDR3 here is CASSLWGPDSGNTIYF. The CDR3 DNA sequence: TGCGCCAGCAGCTTGTGGGGCCCCGACTCTGGAAACACCATATATTTT.

The CDR3 spells CAWRGQGEGYEQYF. The CDR3 nucleotides are TGTGCCTGGAGAGGACAGGGAGAAGGATACGAGCAGTACTTC. This chain connects TRBV30 to TRBJ2-7, with TRBD1 identical over 8 bases. Per germline, CDR1 GTSNPN and CDR2 SVGIG (reference sequence). The CDR3 spans 14 residues. J was trimmed by 4 bases and V by 3 bases; bases with no gene match: 8. Full variable domain (outside the CDR3, taken from reference TRBV30 and TRBJ2-7): SQTIHQWPATLVQPVGSPLSLECTVEGTSNPNLYWYRQAAGRGLQLLFYSVGIGQISSEVPQNLSASRPQDRQFILSSKKLLLSDSGFYLCAWRGQGEGYEQYFGPGTRLTVT.

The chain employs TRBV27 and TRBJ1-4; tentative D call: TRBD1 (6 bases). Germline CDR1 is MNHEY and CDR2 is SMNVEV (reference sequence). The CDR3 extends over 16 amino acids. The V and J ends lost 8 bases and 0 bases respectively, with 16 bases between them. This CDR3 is CASQLATGATNEKLFF. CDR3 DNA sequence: TGTGCCAGCCAGCTAGCGACAGGTGCAACTAATGAAAAACTGTTTTTT.

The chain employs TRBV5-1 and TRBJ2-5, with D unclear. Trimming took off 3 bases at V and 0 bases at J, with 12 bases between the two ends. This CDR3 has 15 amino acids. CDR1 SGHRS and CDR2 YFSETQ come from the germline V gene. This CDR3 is CASSSDPPYQETQYF. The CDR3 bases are TGCGCCAGCAGCTCTGACCCACCGTACCAAGAGACCCAGTACTTC.

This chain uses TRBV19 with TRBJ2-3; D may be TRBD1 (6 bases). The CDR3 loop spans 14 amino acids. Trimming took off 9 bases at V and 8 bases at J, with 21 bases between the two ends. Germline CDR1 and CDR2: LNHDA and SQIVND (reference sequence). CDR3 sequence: CARPTGTSSGTQYF. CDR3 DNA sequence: TGTGCCAGACCAACCGGGACAAGTTCCGGTACGCAGTATTTT.

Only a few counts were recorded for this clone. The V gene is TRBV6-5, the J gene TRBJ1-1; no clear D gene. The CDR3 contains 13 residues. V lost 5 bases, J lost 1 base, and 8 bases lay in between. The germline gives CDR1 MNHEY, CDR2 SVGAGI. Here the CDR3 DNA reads TGTGCCAGCAGTGTTCGTGCGAACACTGAAGCTTTCTTT. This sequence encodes CASSVRANTEAFF.

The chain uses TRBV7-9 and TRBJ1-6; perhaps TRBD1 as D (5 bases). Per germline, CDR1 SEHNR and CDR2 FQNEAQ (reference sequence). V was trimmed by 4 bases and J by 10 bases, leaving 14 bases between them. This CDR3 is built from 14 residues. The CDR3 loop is CASSSERGTSPLHF. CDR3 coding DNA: TGTGCCAGCAGCTCGGAAAGGGGCACCTCACCCCTCCACTTT.

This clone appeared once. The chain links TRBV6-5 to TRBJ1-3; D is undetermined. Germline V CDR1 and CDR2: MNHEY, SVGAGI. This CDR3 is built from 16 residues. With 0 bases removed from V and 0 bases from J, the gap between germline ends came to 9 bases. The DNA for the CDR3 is TGTGCCAGCAGTTACTCTCGTACAGTCTCTGGAAACACCATATATTTT. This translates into CASSYSRTVSGNTIYF.

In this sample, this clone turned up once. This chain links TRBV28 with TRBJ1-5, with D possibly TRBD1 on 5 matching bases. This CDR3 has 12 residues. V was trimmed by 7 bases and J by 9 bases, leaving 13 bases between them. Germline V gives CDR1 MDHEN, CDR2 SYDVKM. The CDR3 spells CASNSGDPPQHF. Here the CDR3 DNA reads TGTGCCAGCAATTCGGGGGATCCGCCCCAGCATTTT.

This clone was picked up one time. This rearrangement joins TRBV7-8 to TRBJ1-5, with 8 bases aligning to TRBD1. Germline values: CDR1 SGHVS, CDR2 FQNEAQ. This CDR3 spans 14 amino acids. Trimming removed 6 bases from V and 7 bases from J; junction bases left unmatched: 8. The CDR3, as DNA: TGTGCCAGCAGAGGAGGACAGGGAGGGCAGCCCCAGCATTTT. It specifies CASRGGQGGQPQHF. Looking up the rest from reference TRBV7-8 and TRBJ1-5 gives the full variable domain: GAGVSQSPRYKVAKRGQDVALRCDPISGHVSLFWYQQALGQGPEFLTYFQNEAQLDKSGLPSDRFFAERPEGSVSTLKIQRTQQEDSAVYLCASRGGQGGQPQHFGDGTRLSIL.

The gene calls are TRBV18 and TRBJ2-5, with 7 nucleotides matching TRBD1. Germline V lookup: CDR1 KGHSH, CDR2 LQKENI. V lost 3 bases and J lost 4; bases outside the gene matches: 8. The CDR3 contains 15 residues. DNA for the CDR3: TGTGCCAGCTCACCCGTGACAGGGAGTGGAGAGACCCAGTACTTC. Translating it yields CASSPVTGSGETQYF.

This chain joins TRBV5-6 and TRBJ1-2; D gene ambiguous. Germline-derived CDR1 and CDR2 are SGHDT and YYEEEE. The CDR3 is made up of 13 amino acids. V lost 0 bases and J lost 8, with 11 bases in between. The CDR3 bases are TGTGCCAGCAGCTTGGGAGTTGGAGGAGGCTACACCTTC. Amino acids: CASSLGVGGGYTF.

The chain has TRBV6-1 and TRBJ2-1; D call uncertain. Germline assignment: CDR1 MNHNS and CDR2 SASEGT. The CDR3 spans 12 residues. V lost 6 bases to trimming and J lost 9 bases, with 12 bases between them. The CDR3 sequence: CASSNGRGEQFF. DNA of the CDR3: TGTGCCAGCAGCAACGGGCGCGGTGAGCAGTTCTTC.

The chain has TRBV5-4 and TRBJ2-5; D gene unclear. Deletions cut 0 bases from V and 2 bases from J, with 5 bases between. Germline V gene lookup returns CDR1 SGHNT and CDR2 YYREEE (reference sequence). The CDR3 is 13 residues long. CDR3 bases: TGTGCCAGCAGCTTGGGGCAACAAGAGACCCAGTACTTC. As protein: CASSLGQQETQYF. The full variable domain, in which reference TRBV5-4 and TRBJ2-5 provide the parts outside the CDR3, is ETGVTQSPTHLIKTRGQQVTLRCSSQSGHNTVSWYQQALGQGPQFIFQYYREEENGRGNFPPRFSGLQFPNYSSELNVNALELDDSALYLCASSLGQQETQYFGPGTRLLVL.